The rows below give T cell receptor beta chains drawn from one sample of a study of OX40 agonist ivuxolimab in advanced cancers. Profiled with immunoSEQ multiplex PCR; TCRdb holds only in-frame clones, not every one. The table lists more than 80,000 clones, 94% of them singletons, with around 3% in the top ten. Specimen: CD4+ or CD8+ T cells sorted from blood, collected in a trial of the OX40 agonist ivuxolimab. These receptors all stem from an adult with an advanced solid tumor such as melanoma, head and neck, liver or kidney cancer. The CDR3 runs from the conserved cysteine through the conserved F or W. Each record gives: D gene, J gene, clone size, V gene, CDR3 DNA, CDR3 protein. D genes are given only for firm matches. Clone size, where shown, is once, few, many, or a class for clones that have expanded.

D: NA; J: TRBJ1-1; size: NA; V: TRBV29-1; DNA: TGCAGCGTTGAATCAGGGAACACTGAAGCTTTCTTT; CDR3: CSVESGNTEAFF
D: NA; J: TRBJ2-7; size: NA; V: TRBV5-1; DNA: TGCGCCAGCAGCTGGGGGGAGGCCTACGAGCAGTACTTC; CDR3: CASSWGEAYEQYF
D: NA; J: TRBJ2-1; size: NA; V: TRBV27; DNA: TGTGCCAGCAGTTCCTCCCACAATGAGCAGTTCTTC; CDR3: CASSSSHNEQFF
D: NA; J: TRBJ2-3; size: NA; V: TRBV5-8; DNA: TGTGCCAGCAGCCCCACCAGACTAGAGGCCACAGATACGCAGTATTTT; CDR3: CASSPTRLEATDTQYF
D: NA; J: TRBJ2-7; size: NA; V: TRBV5-6; DNA: TGTGCCAGCAGCCCCTCTGGTCTTTACGAGCAGTACTTC; CDR3: CASSPSGLYEQYF
D: NA; J: TRBJ2-2; size: NA; V: TRBV5-1; DNA: TGCGCCAGCAGCCCAAGGGGGAGCGGGGAGCTGTTTTTT; CDR3: CASSPRGSGELFF
D: NA; J: TRBJ2-3; size: NA; V: TRBV14; DNA: TGTGCCAGCAGCCAATCCCGAGCGAGGGTAGGGTCTTACATGGATACGCAGTATTTT; CDR3: CASSQSRARVGSYMDTQYF
D: NA; J: TRBJ2-2; size: NA; V: TRBV28; DNA: TGTGCCAGCAGTTTGAGGGGGAGCAGAAACACCGGGGAGCTGTTTTTT; CDR3: CASSLRGSRNTGELFF
D: NA; J: TRBJ1-2; size: few; V: TRBV27; DNA: TGTGCCAGCAGTTTCTCGGAGGGCTATGGCTACACCTTC; CDR3: CASSFSEGYGYTF
D: NA; J: TRBJ1-1; size: NA; V: TRBV27; DNA: TGTGCCAGCAGTTTATTTGGAAACACTGAAGCTTTCTTT; CDR3: CASSLFGNTEAFF
D: TRBD1; J: TRBJ2-7; size: once; V: TRBV13; DNA: TGTGCCAGCAGCTTCCGACGACAGGGTGGGGAGCAGTACTTC; CDR3: CASSFRRQGGEQYF
D: NA; J: TRBJ1-2; size: NA; V: TRBV28; DNA: TGTGCCAGCACTGGGTGGCAGTATAACTATGGCTACACCTTC; CDR3: CASTGWQYNYGYTF
D: NA; J: TRBJ2-1; size: once; V: TRBV7-2; DNA: TGTGCCAGCAGCTCGACAGGTGGATACAATGAGCAGTTCTTC; CDR3: CASSSTGGYNEQFF
D: TRBD1; J: TRBJ1-1; size: NA; V: TRBV5-6; DNA: TGTGCCAGCAGCTTTGGGACAGGGCTTAATGCTTTCTTT; CDR3: CASSFGTGLNAFF
D: NA; J: TRBJ2-7; size: NA; V: TRBV28; DNA: TGTGCCAGCAGTTTAGGGCAGGGCGCCTACGAGCAGTACTTC; CDR3: CASSLGQGAYEQYF
D: NA; J: TRBJ1-1; size: NA; V: TRBV5-6; DNA: TGTGCCAGCAGCCGGGGGGGTAACACTGAAGCTTTCTTT; CDR3: CASSRGGNTEAFF
D: NA; J: TRBJ2-1; size: NA; V: TRBV27; DNA: TGTGCCAGCAGTTTAAACAGGGCAAATGAGCAGTTCTTC; CDR3: CASSLNRANEQFF
D: NA; J: TRBJ1-4; size: NA; V: TRBV4-1; DNA: TGCGCCAGCAGCCAAGAGGAAGATGAAAAACTGTTTTTT; CDR3: CASSQEEDEKLFF
D: NA; J: TRBJ2-4; size: NA; V: TRBV27; DNA: TGTGCCAGCAGTCCGACTCGTAGGCCCAAAAACATTCAGTACTTC; CDR3: CASSPTRRPKNIQYF
D: TRBD2; J: TRBJ2-1; size: NA; V: TRBV4-1; DNA: TGCGCCAGCAGCCGAGAAGCGGGAGCGACGTACAATGAGCAGTTCTTC; CDR3: CASSREAGATYNEQFF
D: TRBD2; J: TRBJ2-1; size: NA; V: TRBV5-1; DNA: TGCGCCAGCAGCTTCGGCGGGAGGGCCGGCGATGAGCAGTTCTTC; CDR3: CASSFGGRAGDEQFF
D: NA; J: TRBJ1-2; size: NA; V: TRBV7-9; DNA: TGTGCCAGCAGCATTGACAGTCAGGGCTACACCTTC; CDR3: CASSIDSQGYTF
D: NA; J: TRBJ2-2; size: NA; V: TRBV7-2; DNA: TGTGCCAGCAGCTTAACGCCAAGGGGGTGGCGAAACACCGGGGAGCTGTTTTTT; CDR3: CASSLTPRGWRNTGELFF
D: NA; J: TRBJ1-5; size: NA; V: TRBV5-5; DNA: TGTGCCAGCAGCTTAGGGGAGCAGCCCCAGCATTTT; CDR3: CASSLGEQPQHF
D: NA; J: TRBJ1-2; size: once; V: TRBV5-8; DNA: TGTGCCAGCAGCGCGGGACGAAATGGCTACACCTTC; CDR3: CASSAGRNGYTF
D: NA; J: TRBJ2-7; size: many; V: TRBV10-2; DNA: TGCGCCAGCAAGCAGGGAATGGGGGACGAGCAGTACTTC; CDR3: CASKQGMGDEQYF
D: NA; J: TRBJ2-7; size: NA; V: TRBV7-2; DNA: TGTGCCAGCAGCTTACTTCTCTTACCGCAATACGAGCAGTACTTC; CDR3: CASSLLLLPQYEQYF
D: TRBD2; J: TRBJ2-4; size: NA; V: TRBV9; DNA: TGTGCCAGCAGCCCCTCCCAAGCGGGGGGGGTGGCCAAAAACATTCAGTACTTC; CDR3: CASSPSQAGGVAKNIQYF
D: NA; J: TRBJ1-1; size: NA; V: TRBV5-6; DNA: TGTGCCAGCAGCTGGGGCGGCGCCACTGAAGCTTTCTTT; CDR3: CASSWGGATEAFF
D: NA; J: TRBJ1-1; size: NA; V: TRBV19; DNA: TGTGCCACGACAGGAGTGAACACTGAAGCTTTCTTT; CDR3: CATTGVNTEAFF
D: NA; J: TRBJ1-2; size: NA; V: TRBV4-3; DNA: TGCGCCAGCAGCGGCGCTAACTATGGCTACACCTTC; CDR3: CASSGANYGYTF
D: NA; J: TRBJ2-1; size: NA; V: TRBV27; DNA: TGTGCCAGCAGTTTAGGCACCAGGGAGCAGTTCTTC; CDR3: CASSLGTREQFF
D: NA; J: TRBJ2-7; size: NA; V: TRBV27; DNA: TGTGCCAGCAGTTTAAAGGGTCTGCTCTACGAGCAGTACTTC; CDR3: CASSLKGLLYEQYF
D: TRBD1; J: TRBJ2-4; size: NA; V: TRBV7-8; DNA: TGTGCCAGCAGCTTGGGACAGGGGGCCATTCAGTACTTC; CDR3: CASSLGQGAIQYF
D: NA; J: TRBJ2-7; size: NA; V: TRBV2; DNA: TGTGCCAGCAGTGATTACGCCAGACCCTACGAGCAGTACTTC; CDR3: CASSDYARPYEQYF
D: NA; J: TRBJ2-5; size: NA; V: TRBV9; DNA: TGTGCCAGCAGCGTAGGGTTCGAAGAGACCCAGTACTTC; CDR3: CASSVGFEETQYF
D: NA; J: TRBJ2-7; size: NA; V: TRBV5-1; DNA: TGCGCCAGCAGCTTGGAGGTCTCCTACGAGCAGTACTTC; CDR3: CASSLEVSYEQYF
D: TRBD1; J: TRBJ1-5; size: NA; V: TRBV15; DNA: TGTGCCACCAGCAGACACGGGACAGATAATCAGCCCCAGCATTTT; CDR3: CATSRHGTDNQPQHF
D: NA; J: TRBJ1-1; size: NA; V: TRBV10-3; DNA: TGTGCCATTAAGGGCGGAGGTACTGAAGCTTTCTTT; CDR3: CAIKGGGTEAFF
D: TRBD1; J: TRBJ2-3; size: NA; V: TRBV5-4; DNA: TGTGCCAGCAGCTTGGGTCAGGGGGCTATCGCAGATACGCAGTATTTT; CDR3: CASSLGQGAIADTQYF
D: TRBD2; J: TRBJ2-7; size: NA; V: TRBV27; DNA: TGTGCCAGCAGTTTATCGGTAGCGGGTGGGTCCTCCGAGCAGTACTTC; CDR3: CASSLSVAGGSSEQYF
D: TRBD2; J: TRBJ2-3; size: NA; V: TRBV11-2; DNA: TGTGCCAGCAGCTTAGGGACTAGCGACGCGTCTACGCAGTATTTT; CDR3: CASSLGTSDASTQYF
D: NA; J: TRBJ2-2; size: NA; V: TRBV5-6; DNA: TGTGCCAGCAGCTTATTTGGAAACACCGGGGAGCTGTTTTTT; CDR3: CASSLFGNTGELFF
D: TRBD2; J: TRBJ2-3; size: NA; V: TRBV27; DNA: TGTGCCAGCAGTGCTATAGGGAGGGCAGATACGCAGTATTTT; CDR3: CASSAIGRADTQYF
D: TRBD2; J: TRBJ2-7; size: NA; V: TRBV4-1; DNA: TGCGCCAGCAGCCAAGTTTCGGGAGGGAGGGATCCCTACGAGCAGTACTTC; CDR3: CASSQVSGGRDPYEQYF
D: TRBD2; J: TRBJ2-7; size: NA; V: TRBV6-5; DNA: TGTGCCAGCAGCGAAGCGGGGGGACGTTACGAGCAGTACTTC; CDR3: CASSEAGGRYEQYF
D: NA; J: TRBJ2-1; size: NA; V: TRBV4-1; DNA: TGCGCCAGCAGCCAAGATCTGCCTAGCGCTTACAATGAGCAGTTCTTC; CDR3: CASSQDLPSAYNEQFF
D: NA; J: TRBJ2-7; size: NA; V: TRBV6-6; DNA: TGTGCCAGCAGTGCCCTGTTGGTCTACGAGCAGTACTTC; CDR3: CASSALLVYEQYF
D: NA; J: TRBJ1-1; size: NA; V: TRBV29-1; DNA: TGCAGCGTGGGCGGGGGTTCAATGGCTTTCTTT; CDR3: CSVGGGSMAFF
D: TRBD2; J: TRBJ2-1; size: NA; V: TRBV5-5; DNA: TGTGCCAGCAGCCTAGGACTAGCGGTGTACAATGAGCAGTTCTTC; CDR3: CASSLGLAVYNEQFF
D: NA; J: TRBJ1-4; size: NA; V: TRBV5-6; DNA: TGTGCCAGCAGCTTGATAGGGAATGAAAAACTGTTTTTT; CDR3: CASSLIGNEKLFF
D: NA; J: TRBJ1-1; size: NA; V: TRBV29-1; DNA: TGCAGCGTTGAGCGGGGAGGCACTGAAGCTTTCTTT; CDR3: CSVERGGTEAFF